Presented here are 27 T cell receptor beta chains from one specimen sequenced in a study of blood T cell repertoires in COVID-19. Measured with immunoSEQ multiplex PCR; TCRdb has only the in-frame clones, and not every one. In the table there are roughly 200,000 clones, around 87% of which are singletons. Sequencing used PBMCs or T cells enriched from blood (not recorded which). Every receptor here comes from a woman younger than 45 who had recovered from COVID-19.

This rearrangement joins TRBV6-5 to TRBJ1-3; D unresolved. V was pared by 1 base and J by 2 bases, with 9 bases between. The germline V gene has CDR1 MNHEY and CDR2 SVGAGI. The CDR3 is 15 amino acids. The CDR3 coding sequence is TGTGCCAGCAGTTACTACCGGGAGGCTGGAAACACCATATATTTT. This codes for CASSYYREAGNTIYF.

The rearrangement joins TRBV7-9 to TRBJ1-1; the match to TRBD1 covers 7 bases. CDR1 and CDR2 (germline): SEHNR, FQNEAQ (reference sequence). V lost 5 bases, J lost 5 bases, and 11 bases stayed unmatched. The CDR3 consists of 15 residues. CDR3 bases: TGTGCCAGCAGCGCCCCGACAGGGAGGTATACTGAAGCTTTCTTT. This sequence encodes CASSAPTGRYTEAFF.

This chain joins TRBV19 and TRBJ1-5, with 7 bases identical to TRBD1. The junction had 7 bases not matched to a gene; V was cut back by 8 bases and J by 0 bases. Germline CDR1 reads LNHDA; CDR2 reads SQIVND (reference sequence). The CDR3 runs to 15 residues. This CDR3 reads CASEDRPHSNQPQHF. Here the CDR3 DNA reads TGTGCCAGTGAGGACAGGCCTCATAGCAATCAGCCCCAGCATTTT.

This chain joins TRBV7-2 and TRBJ1-1; D might be TRBD1 (6 bases). The germline CDR1 and CDR2 sequences are SGHTA and FQGNSA. V shed 1 base and J shed 0 bases, with 12 bases lying between them. The CDR3 has 16 amino acids. The CDR3 region has the DNA TGTGCCAGCAGCTTAGAATCCGGACAGATGAACACTGAAGCTTTCTTT. Residues: CASSLESGQMNTEAFF. Full variable domain (outside the CDR3, taken from reference TRBV7-2 and TRBJ1-1): GAGVSQSPSNKVTEKGKDVELRCDPISGHTALYWYRQSLGQGLEFLIYFQGNSAPDKSGLPSDRFSAERTGGSVSTLTIQRTQQEDSAVYLCASSLESGQMNTEAFFGQGTRLTVV.

In DNA, the CDR3 is TGTGCCAGCGGGACAACCTACAATGAGCAGTTCTTC. Encoded protein: CASGTTYNEQFF. The genes are TRBV6-5 and TRBJ2-1, with D perhaps matching TRBD1 (6 bases). Germline assignment: CDR1 MNHEY and CDR2 SVGAGI. CDR3 length equals 12 residues. Trimming took 8 bases from V and 2 from J, leaving 7 bases between them.

The count of this clone is one. The rearrangement uses TRBV7-9 and TRBJ2-1; 10 nucleotides line up with TRBD1. Germline V gives CDR1 SEHNR, CDR2 FQNEAQ (reference sequence). V shed 5 bases and J 1 base; nucleotides not matched to a gene: 5. This CDR3 is built from 16 residues. The CDR3 nucleotides read TGTGCCAGCAGCCCACGGACAGGGGGATCCTACAATGAGCAGTTCTTC. Protein: CASSPRTGGSYNEQFF.

The chain links TRBV7-2 to TRBJ2-7, with D perhaps TRBD1 (5 bases). The CDR3 has 14 residues. V lost 5 bases and J lost 3, with 14 bases in between. CDR1 and CDR2 (germline): SGHTA, FQGNSA. CDR3 bases: TGTGCCAGCAGCGCCGACAGAACATACTACGAGCAGTACTTC. Its translation: CASSADRTYYEQYF.

The chain couples TRBV28 to TRBJ2-5; the D is unclear. The CDR3 extends over 13 amino acids. Germline-derived CDR1 and CDR2 are MDHEN and SYDVKM. Trimming stripped 5 bases from V and 5 bases from J, with 12 bases between. In DNA, the CDR3 is TGTGCCAGCAGTCTACCCTCCCGGGAGACCCAGTACTTC. This encodes CASSLPSRETQYF.

The rearrangement links TRBV18 to TRBJ2-5, with D possibly matching TRBD1 (5 bases). This CDR3 contains 14 residues. In germline, CDR1 is KGHSH, CDR2 LQKENI. V was cut by 3 bases and J by 2 bases, with 10 bases left in between. CDR3 bases: TGTGCCAGCTCACCGCGAAGACAGCAAGAGACCCAGTACTTC. Protein product: CASSPRRQQETQYF.

The rearrangement uses TRBV5-8 and TRBJ1-2; 10 nucleotides match TRBD1. Germline lookup yields CDR1 SGHTS and CDR2 YDEGEE. V lost 3 bases and J lost 0; bases outside the gene matches: 8. The CDR3 spans 17 residues. CDR3 residues: CASSSRDRGSSNYGYTF. DNA of the CDR3: TGTGCCAGCAGCTCCCGGGACAGGGGTTCCTCTAACTATGGCTACACCTTC.

The genes are TRBV4-1 and TRBJ1-3; no reliable D call. Deletions cut 4 bases from V and 0 bases from J, with 13 bases between. The CDR3 extends over 16 amino acids. The germline V gene has CDR1 MGHRA and CDR2 YSYEKL. The CDR3 region has the DNA TGCGCCAGCAGCCCAACGGGGTCAGACTCTGGAAACACCATATATTTT. Its translation: CASSPTGSDSGNTIYF.

The chain joins TRBV19 to TRBJ2-6; perhaps TRBD1 as D (6 bases). Trimming removed 6 bases at V and 1 base at J, with 13 bases between. Germline CDR1 LNHDA, CDR2 SQIVND (reference sequence). The CDR3 sequence is 16 residues long. CDR3 DNA sequence: TGTGCCAGTAGCCCGTTCACAGGGTCTGGGGCCAACGTCCTGACTTTC. Its protein is CASSPFTGSGANVLTF.

The V and J genes are TRBV6-5 and TRBJ2-5; D ambiguous. From germline, CDR1 is MNHEY and CDR2 SVGAGI. The CDR3 length is 16 residues. V lost 4 bases, J lost 7 bases, and 22 bases lay in between. CDR3 loop: CASSFSTNPGYGTQYF. CDR3 in DNA: TGTGCCAGCAGTTTCTCGACGAATCCCGGGTATGGGACCCAGTACTTC.

This chain joins TRBV9 and TRBJ2-3; D not resolved. The V end was cut by 0 bases, the J end by 2 bases, with 7 bases between. Germline CDR1 SGDLS, CDR2 YYNGEE. The CDR3 spans 14 residues. The CDR3 DNA reads TGTGCCAGCAGCGTAGCTAGAGTCACAGATACGCAGTATTTT. Protein product: CASSVARVTDTQYF. Supplemented by reference TRBV9 and TRBJ2-3, the full variable domain reads DSGVTQTPKHLITATGQRVTLRCSPRSGDLSVYWYQQSLDQGLQFLIQYYNGEERAKGNILERFSAQQFPDLHSELNLSSLELGDSALYFCASSVARVTDTQYFGPGTRLTVL.

The V call is TRBV2, the J call TRBJ2-3; 8 nucleotides line up with TRBD2. The ends lost 11 bases at V and 4 bases at J; junction bases unmatched: 5. CDR3 length equals 12 residues. Per the germline V gene, CDR1 is SNHLY and CDR2 is FYNNEI. The CDR3 is CAGGTSADTQYF. In DNA form, the CDR3 reads TGTGCCGGCGGGACTAGTGCAGATACGCAGTATTTT.

The rearrangement links TRBV27 to TRBJ2-5; D possibly corresponds to TRBD2 (7 bases). The CDR3 has 15 amino acids. V dropped 3 bases and J dropped 4 bases, with 15 bases sitting between them. The germline V gene encodes CDR1 MNHEY and CDR2 SMNVEV (reference sequence). CDR3 nucleotide sequence: TGTGCCAGCAGTTTCTTACAGGGAGGGCGAGAGACCCAGTACTTC. Its translation is CASSFLQGGRETQYF.

The V call is TRBV11-3, the J call TRBJ2-1; TRBD2 aligns across 10 bases. V lost 2 bases and J lost 5; bases outside the gene matches: 3. The germline CDR1 and CDR2 sequences are SGHNT and YENEEA. The CDR3 has 15 residues. The CDR3: CASSLRAGGNNEQFF. In DNA, the CDR3 is TGTGCCAGCAGCTTAAGAGCGGGGGGGAACAATGAGCAGTTCTTC.

The J gene is TRBJ1-2, the V gene TRBV16, with 8 bases aligning to TRBD1. The CDR3 is 17 residues long. V lost 2 bases to trimming and J lost 6 bases; unmatched junction nucleotides: 14. CDR1 is KGHSY and CDR2 is FQNENV in the germline V gene. The chain's CDR3 is CASSQRLMGSDRDGYTF. The CDR3 DNA reads as TGTGCCAGCAGCCAACGACTAATGGGCTCGGACAGGGATGGCTACACCTTC.

This chain uses TRBV24-1 with TRBJ2-2, with TRBD1 as a possible D gene (5 bases). This CDR3 has 15 residues. V gave up 1 base and J gave up 6 bases, with 11 bases separating them. The germline V gene has CDR1 KGHDR and CDR2 SFDVKD. CDR3 sequence (DNA): TGTGCCACCAGTGATTTTGGTCAGGGTTCCGGGGAGCTGTTTTTT. Its protein product is CATSDFGQGSGELFF.

V and J are TRBV9 and TRBJ1-2; 10 nucleotides match TRBD1. Germline CDR1 SGDLS, CDR2 YYNGEE. CDR3 length: 16 residues. The V gene end was trimmed by 0 bases and the J gene end by 6 bases; junction bases not matched to a gene: 8. CDR3 sequence: CASSVGGTGVLNGYTF. The CDR3 nucleotides read TGTGCCAGCAGCGTAGGAGGGACAGGGGTTCTTAATGGCTACACCTTC. Based on the CDR3 plus reference TRBV9 and TRBJ1-2, the full variable domain is DSGVTQTPKHLITATGQRVTLRCSPRSGDLSVYWYQQSLDQGLQFLIQYYNGEERAKGNILERFSAQQFPDLHSELNLSSLELGDSALYFCASSVGGTGVLNGYTFGSGTRLTVV.

This clone was detected once. The genes are TRBV14 and TRBJ2-7, with 7 bases aligning to TRBD1. The germline V gene encodes CDR1 SGHDN and CDR2 FVKESK. V shed 4 bases, J shed 6 bases, and the junction held 12 bases outside the gene matches. The CDR3 loop spans 15 amino acids. CDR3 protein: CASSLLDRRKSEQYF. The CDR3 bases are TGTGCCAGCAGCCTTTTGGACAGGAGGAAAAGCGAGCAGTACTTC.

The rearrangement links TRBV6-5 to TRBJ1-1; possible D gene TRBD1, 5 bases. The V end was cut by 7 bases, the J end by 0 bases, with 12 bases between. This CDR3 has 14 residues. Germline CDR1 MNHEY, CDR2 SVGAGI. The CDR3 nucleotides are TGTGCCAGCACCCCGGACAATTTGAACACTGAAGCTTTCTTT. Translating gives CASTPDNLNTEAFF.

This clone has a handful of counts. The chain recombines TRBV13 with TRBJ1-5, with D possibly being TRBD1 (5 bases). The CDR3 totals 13 residues. V dropped 4 bases and J dropped 7 bases, with 11 bases sitting between them. Germline CDR1 is PRHDT and CDR2 is FYEKMQ (reference sequence). The CDR3 is CASSWGGEQPQHF. The CDR3 DNA reads as TGTGCCAGCAGCTGGGGGGGGGAGCAGCCCCAGCATTTT. The full variable domain, its missing parts supplied by reference TRBV13 and TRBJ1-5, is AAGVIQSPRHLIKEKRETATLKCYPIPRHDTVYWYQQGPGQDPQFLISFYEKMQSDKGSIPDRFSAQQFSDYHSELNMSSLELGDSALYFCASSWGGEQPQHFGDGTRLSIL.

V and J are TRBV5-1 and TRBJ2-2; 8 bases match TRBD2. Germline V gene lookup returns CDR1 SGHRS and CDR2 YFSETQ. With V trimmed by 7 bases and J by 7 bases, 12 bases remained unmatched. The CDR3 is 15 residues long. CDR3 nucleotides: TGCGCCAGCCAACGTGGCGGGGGGCCGAACGGGGAGCTGTTTTTT. Its protein product is CASQRGGGPNGELFF.

This clone was counted only a few times. V gene TRBV7-2 combines with J gene TRBJ2-5; TRBD1 agrees at 8 bases. There are 17 residues in the CDR3. Trimming removed 5 bases from V and 2 bases from J; junction bases left unmatched: 13. The germline V gene encodes CDR1 SGHTA and CDR2 FQGNSA. As DNA, the CDR3 is TGTGCCAGCAGCATCCAACGGGACAGGAAAGGGCAAGAGACCCAGTACTTC. This gives the protein CASSIQRDRKGQETQYF.

Comment on this clone: The same CDR3 is also encoded by other DNA sequences in this sample. The gene calls are TRBV27 and TRBJ2-5; D call uncertain. The germline V gene encodes CDR1 MNHEY and CDR2 SMNVEV (reference sequence). CDR3 length equals 12 residues. V was trimmed by 5 bases and J by 2 bases, leaving 6 bases between them. The DNA of the CDR3 is TGTGCCAGCAGTACGAGACAAGAGACCCAGTACTTC. Protein product: CASSTRQETQYF.

J is TRBJ1-2 and V is TRBV19; TRBD1 agrees at 7 bases. The germline gives CDR1 LNHDA, CDR2 SQIVND (reference sequence). This CDR3 contains 15 residues. V lost 5 bases, J lost 5 bases, and 11 bases stayed unmatched. For the CDR3, the DNA is TGTGCCAGTAGTCCCCGTGTAGGGGGCGTTTATGGCTACACCTTC. Residues: CASSPRVGGVYGYTF.